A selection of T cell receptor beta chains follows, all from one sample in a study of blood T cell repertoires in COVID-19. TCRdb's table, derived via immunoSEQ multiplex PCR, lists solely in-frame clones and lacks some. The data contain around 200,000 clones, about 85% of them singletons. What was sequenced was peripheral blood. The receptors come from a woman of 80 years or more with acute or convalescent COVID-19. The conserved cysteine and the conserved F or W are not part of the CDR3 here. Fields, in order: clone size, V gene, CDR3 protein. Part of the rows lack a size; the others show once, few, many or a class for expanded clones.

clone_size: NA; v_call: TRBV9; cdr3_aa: ASSAGTSWSNEQF
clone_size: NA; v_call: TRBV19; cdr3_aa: ASSNRDKNEQY
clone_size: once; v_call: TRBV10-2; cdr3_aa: ASSESGRGPRQGYEQY
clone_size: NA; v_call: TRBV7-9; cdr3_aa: ASSPPSRPYEQY
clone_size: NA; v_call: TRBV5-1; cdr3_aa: ASRPRETFNEQF
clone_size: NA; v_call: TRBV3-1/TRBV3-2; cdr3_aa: ASSQAYSNQPQH
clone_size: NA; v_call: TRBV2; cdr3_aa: ASSQDMNTEAF
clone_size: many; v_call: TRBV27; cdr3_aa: ASSSYRVPGYT
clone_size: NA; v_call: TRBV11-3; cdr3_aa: ASSSLAGPYNEQF
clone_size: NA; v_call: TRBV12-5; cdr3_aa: ASGIGTSRDRQF
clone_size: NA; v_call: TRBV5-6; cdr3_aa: ASSSFAGGYT
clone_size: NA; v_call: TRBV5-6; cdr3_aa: ASSLRQGANEKLF
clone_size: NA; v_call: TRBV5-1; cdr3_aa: ASSADRVSSYNEQF
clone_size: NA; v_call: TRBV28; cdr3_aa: ASLSQGAEANEKLF
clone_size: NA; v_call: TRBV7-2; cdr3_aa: ASSLDWSAYGYT
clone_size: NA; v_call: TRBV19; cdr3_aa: ASSYRVAGNQPQH
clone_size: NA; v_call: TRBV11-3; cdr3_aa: ASSLGLGGDEQF
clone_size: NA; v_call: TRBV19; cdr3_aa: ASSIGGIGEKLF
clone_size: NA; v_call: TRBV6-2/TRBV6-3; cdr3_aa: ASSQLLGYEQY
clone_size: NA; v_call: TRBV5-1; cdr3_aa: ASSFFLSGANVLT
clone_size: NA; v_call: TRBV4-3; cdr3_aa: ASSQWGTSGGGYNEQF
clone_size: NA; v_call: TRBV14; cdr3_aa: ASSHYSDRVYGYT
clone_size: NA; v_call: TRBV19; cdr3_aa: ASSPITGTIYEQY
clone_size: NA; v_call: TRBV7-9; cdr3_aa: ASSPRRSKETQY
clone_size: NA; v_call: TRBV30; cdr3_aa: AWSADGTHEKLF
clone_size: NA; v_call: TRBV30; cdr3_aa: AWKQGGGNTIY
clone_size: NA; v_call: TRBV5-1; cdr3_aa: ASSLHRADTQY
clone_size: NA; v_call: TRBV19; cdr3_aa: ASSIGDRRLPYEQY
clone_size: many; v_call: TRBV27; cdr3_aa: ASSATGVEQY